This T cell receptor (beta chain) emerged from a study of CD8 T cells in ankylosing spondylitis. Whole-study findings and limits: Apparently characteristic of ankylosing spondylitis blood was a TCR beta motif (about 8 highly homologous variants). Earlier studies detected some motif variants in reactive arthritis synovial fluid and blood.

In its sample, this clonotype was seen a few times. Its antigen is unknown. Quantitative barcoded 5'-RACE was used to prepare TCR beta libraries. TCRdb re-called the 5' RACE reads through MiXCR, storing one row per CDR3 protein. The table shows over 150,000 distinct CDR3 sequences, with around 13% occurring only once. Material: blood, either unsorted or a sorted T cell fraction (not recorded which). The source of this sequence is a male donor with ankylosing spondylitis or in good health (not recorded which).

CDR3 nucleotides: TGCGCCAGCAGCACACTAGCGGGGGGAAAAACCGGGGAGCTGTTTTTT. Its translation is CASSTLAGGKTGELFF. This chain joins TRBV5-1 and TRBJ2-2; 12 positions agree with TRBD2. The junction had 6 bases not matched to a gene; V was cut back by 4 bases and J by 5 bases. Germline V gene sequence: CDR1 SGHRS, CDR2 YFSETQ. There are 16 residues in the CDR3.